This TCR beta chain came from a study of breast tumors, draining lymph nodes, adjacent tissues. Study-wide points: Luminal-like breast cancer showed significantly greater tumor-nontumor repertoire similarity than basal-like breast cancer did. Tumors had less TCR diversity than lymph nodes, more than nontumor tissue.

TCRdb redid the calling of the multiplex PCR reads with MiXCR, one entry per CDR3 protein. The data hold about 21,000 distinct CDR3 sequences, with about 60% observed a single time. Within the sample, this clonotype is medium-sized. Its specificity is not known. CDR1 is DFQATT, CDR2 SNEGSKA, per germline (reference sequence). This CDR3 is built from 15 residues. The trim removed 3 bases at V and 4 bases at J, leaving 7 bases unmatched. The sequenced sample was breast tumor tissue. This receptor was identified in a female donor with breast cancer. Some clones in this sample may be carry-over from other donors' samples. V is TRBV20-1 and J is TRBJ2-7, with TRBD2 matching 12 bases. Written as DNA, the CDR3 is TGCAGTGCTAGGCCTCTAGCGGGGGGGCGGTACGAGCAGTACTTC. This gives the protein CSARPLAGGRYEQYF.